These T cell receptor beta chains were read from a single sample in a study of T cell changes during pregnancy in multiple sclerosis. Data came from immunoSEQ multiplex PCR; TCRdb stores just in-frame clones and leaves some out. The top ten hold about 1.7% of the sample, which has roughly 61,000 clones, 85% to 95% seen once. Specimen: peripheral blood, collected after pregnancy. The receptors were sampled from a female donor with multiple sclerosis, enrolled in a pregnancy study. Both conserved end residues are part of each CDR3. A D gene is named only where the DNA matches it firmly. Rows give clone size only sometimes, using once, few, many, or a class for an expanded clone.

CDR3nt: TGCGCCAGCTGGAGAGGGGGTGAGAACACTGAAGCTTTCTTT; CDR3aa: CASWRGGENTEAFF; d_gene: .; abundance: .; v_gene: TRBV10-1; j_gene: TRBJ1-1
CDR3nt: TGCAGCGTCGCGACTAGCGGGACATCCGAGCAGTACTTC; CDR3aa: CSVATSGTSEQYF; d_gene: TRBD2; abundance: .; v_gene: TRBV29-1; j_gene: TRBJ2-7
CDR3nt: TGTGCCAGCAGTAGGACAGAATATCAGCCCCAGCATTTT; CDR3aa: CASSRTEYQPQHF; d_gene: .; abundance: .; v_gene: TRBV6-1; j_gene: TRBJ1-5
CDR3nt: TGTGCCAGCAGCTTCCTAGCGGGGATCACAGATACGCAGTATTTT; CDR3aa: CASSFLAGITDTQYF; d_gene: TRBD2; abundance: .; v_gene: TRBV7-2; j_gene: TRBJ2-3
CDR3nt: TGTGCCAGCAGCTTGGGCGGGAGAGCAGGATTGAGCTCCTACGAGCAGTACTTC; CDR3aa: CASSLGGRAGLSSYEQYF; d_gene: TRBD2; abundance: few; v_gene: TRBV5-4; j_gene: TRBJ2-7
CDR3nt: TGTGCCAGCTCATCTCGACACGGCCGGTTTCCCCAGCATTTT; CDR3aa: CASSSRHGRFPQHF; d_gene: .; abundance: .; v_gene: TRBV18; j_gene: TRBJ1-5
CDR3nt: TGCGCCAGCAGCCATGGGACTAGACCCCTCTCCTACGAGCAGTACTTC; CDR3aa: CASSHGTRPLSYEQYF; d_gene: TRBD2; abundance: .; v_gene: TRBV4-1; j_gene: TRBJ2-7
CDR3nt: TGTGCCAGCAGTGATCGCAGGGACTACGAGCAGTACTTC; CDR3aa: CASSDRRDYEQYF; d_gene: .; abundance: .; v_gene: TRBV2; j_gene: TRBJ2-7
CDR3nt: TGTGCCAGCGCGCCATCTAGCTCTAATACGCAGTATTTT; CDR3aa: CASAPSSSNTQYF; d_gene: .; abundance: .; v_gene: TRBV6-4; j_gene: TRBJ2-3
CDR3nt: TGTGCCAGCAGCTTACTGCGGCCAAACACTGAAGCTTTCTTT; CDR3aa: CASSLLRPNTEAFF; d_gene: .; abundance: .; v_gene: TRBV7-2; j_gene: TRBJ1-1
CDR3nt: TGTGCCAGCAGAACGGGACAGTTTAGTTACGAGCAGTACTTC; CDR3aa: CASRTGQFSYEQYF; d_gene: TRBD1; abundance: .; v_gene: TRBV6-5; j_gene: TRBJ2-7
CDR3nt: TGTGCCAGCAGCTTAGGGGCCGGGACTAGCGGGAGAGGGCAGTTCTTC; CDR3aa: CASSLGAGTSGRGQFF; d_gene: TRBD2; abundance: .; v_gene: TRBV11-3; j_gene: TRBJ2-1
CDR3nt: TGTGCCAGCAGTGGTGGAAGTAGCGGGATAGGCGAGCAGTACTTC; CDR3aa: CASSGGSSGIGEQYF; d_gene: TRBD2; abundance: .; v_gene: TRBV2; j_gene: TRBJ2-7
CDR3nt: TGTGCCAGCAGCTTCGGACAAGCGAACACTGAAGCTTTCTTT; CDR3aa: CASSFGQANTEAFF; d_gene: .; abundance: .; v_gene: TRBV7-2; j_gene: TRBJ1-1
CDR3nt: TGTGCCAGCAGCTTTGACAGGGTTGAGCCCCAGCATTTT; CDR3aa: CASSFDRVEPQHF; d_gene: TRBD1; abundance: .; v_gene: TRBV5-4; j_gene: TRBJ1-5
CDR3nt: TGTGCCAGCACCTCCCGGGACAGGGGATACGAGCAGTACTTC; CDR3aa: CASTSRDRGYEQYF; d_gene: TRBD1; abundance: few; v_gene: TRBV7-3; j_gene: TRBJ2-7
CDR3nt: TGCGCCAGCAGCCGGACTAGCGGAGCCGCCTACGAGCAGTACTTC; CDR3aa: CASSRTSGAAYEQYF; d_gene: TRBD2; abundance: .; v_gene: TRBV4-3; j_gene: TRBJ2-7
CDR3nt: TGTGCCAGCAGTGAGCCGGGACTAGCTTACGAGCAGTACTTC; CDR3aa: CASSEPGLAYEQYF; d_gene: TRBD2; abundance: .; v_gene: TRBV2; j_gene: TRBJ2-7
CDR3nt: TGTGCCAGCAGCCCGGTAGGGACTAGCGGCCACAATGAGCAGTTCTTC; CDR3aa: CASSPVGTSGHNEQFF; d_gene: TRBD2; abundance: .; v_gene: TRBV7-3; j_gene: TRBJ2-1
CDR3nt: TGTGCCAGCAGCCACCGAAAGGGACAAACGAACACCGGGGAGCTGTTTTTT; CDR3aa: CASSHRKGQTNTGELFF; d_gene: .; abundance: .; v_gene: TRBV14; j_gene: TRBJ2-2
CDR3nt: TGTGCCAGCAGGAGGGGGGGTGCAACTAATGAAAAACTGTTTTTT; CDR3aa: CASRRGGATNEKLFF; d_gene: .; abundance: once; v_gene: TRBV28; j_gene: TRBJ1-4
CDR3nt: TGTGCCAGCAGCTTAGCGCGAACTAGCGGGAGTGTAGATACGCAGTATTTT; CDR3aa: CASSLARTSGSVDTQYF; d_gene: TRBD2; abundance: .; v_gene: TRBV7-2; j_gene: TRBJ2-3
CDR3nt: TGCGCCAGCAGCCTAAGGAGGTGGGGCACAGATACGCAGTATTTT; CDR3aa: CASSLRRWGTDTQYF; d_gene: .; abundance: .; v_gene: TRBV4-3; j_gene: TRBJ2-3
CDR3nt: TGTGCCAGCAGTTCCAAATCCGGAAACACCATATATTTT; CDR3aa: CASSSKSGNTIYF; d_gene: .; abundance: .; v_gene: TRBV28; j_gene: TRBJ1-3
CDR3nt: TGTGCCAGCAGTGACCGGGACAGCACCTACGAGCAGTACTTC; CDR3aa: CASSDRDSTYEQYF; d_gene: TRBD1; abundance: .; v_gene: TRBV6-1; j_gene: TRBJ2-7
CDR3nt: TGTGCCAGCAGTGCGCGGACAGCTAGAGAGACCCAGTACTTC; CDR3aa: CASSARTARETQYF; d_gene: .; abundance: .; v_gene: TRBV6-1; j_gene: TRBJ2-5
CDR3nt: TGCGCCATCCGGCAGGGGGTTGTGAGTGAAGCTTTCTTT; CDR3aa: CAIRQGVVSEAFF; d_gene: TRBD1; abundance: .; v_gene: TRBV23-1; j_gene: TRBJ1-1
CDR3nt: TGTGCCAGCAGCCTTTCCGGGACTAGCGGCACAGATACGCAGTATTTT; CDR3aa: CASSLSGTSGTDTQYF; d_gene: TRBD2; abundance: .; v_gene: TRBV4-2; j_gene: TRBJ2-3
CDR3nt: TGTGCCAGCGGGGGGACAGGGGGTAATGGCTACACCTTC; CDR3aa: CASGGTGGNGYTF; d_gene: TRBD1; abundance: .; v_gene: TRBV7-9; j_gene: TRBJ1-2
CDR3nt: TGTGCCAGCCGGCCAGGGGCTACTAGAAACTCAATCGGTACGCAGTATTTT; CDR3aa: CASRPGATRNSIGTQYF; d_gene: .; abundance: .; v_gene: TRBV4-2; j_gene: TRBJ2-3
CDR3nt: TGTGCCAGCAGCTATCGACAGGGGAGCTCCTACGAGCAGTACTTC; CDR3aa: CASSYRQGSSYEQYF; d_gene: TRBD1; abundance: .; v_gene: TRBV11-2; j_gene: TRBJ2-7